The following is a T cell receptor beta chain sequence with its context. Its antigen is as yet unknown. The sample originates from a study of T cells in Graves' hyperthyroidism and ophthalmopathy. Points from the study as a whole: Blood samples included most of the expanded thyroid clonotypes exceeding 0.001.

The germline gives CDR1 GTSNPN, CDR2 SVGIG (reference sequence). This CDR3 is 15 amino acids long. V dropped 5 bases and J dropped 0 bases, with 16 bases sitting between them. Individuals with ophthalmopathy presented a Clinical Activity Score of at least 3, a NOSPECS grade of at least 4 and a duration under 3 months. Diagnosing involved the use of clinical symptoms, serum thyroxine and TRAb, thyroid ultrasound and orbital computed tomography. Amplified regions were TCR beta CDR3 sequences from RNA transcripts. An initial round of RT-PCR targeting the TCR CDR3 relied on the HTBI primer set. MiXCR, run by TCRdb on the multiplex PCR reads, gives a single entry per CDR3 protein. The sample contains a few hundred thousand distinct CDR3 sequences, about a sixth of which appear only once.

Input material: blood. The V and J genes are TRBV30 and TRBJ1-1; D gene unclear. This clonotype originated in a woman in her 40s with Graves' ophthalmopathy. Written as DNA, the CDR3 is TGTGCCTGGGACCCCGGCCAGCCTATGAACACTGAAGCTTTCTTT. Translating gives CAWDPGQPMNTEAFF.